The 32 T cell receptor beta chains below come from one sample, sequenced in a study of cytomegalovirus exposure and HLA in healthy donors. With 60 Vbeta and 13 Jbeta primers, the PCR was carried out. Clones were read by immunoSEQ multiplex PCR, and TCRdb kept only the in-frame ones, dropping some. The top ten hold more than 1.5% of the sample, which has about 140,000 clones, 66% seen once. The sample was PBMCs. The source of these receptors is a human donor in good health.

About this clone: The same CDR3 is also encoded by other DNA sequences in this sample. The rearrangement uses TRBV9 and TRBJ2-7, with 8 bases lining up with TRBD2. Trimming cost V 4 bases and J 6 bases; bases outside gene matches: 15. This CDR3 has 16 residues. Looked up from germline, CDR1 is SGDLS and CDR2 is YYNGEE. CDR3 in DNA: TGTGCCAGCAGCCCCTTCGCGGGGGGCAACGATGGCGAGCAGTACTTC. Translated, it gives CASSPFAGGNDGEQYF.

The chain links TRBV15 to TRBJ1-1, with TRBD1 identical over 7 bases. Germline trimming cut 5 bases from V and 1 base from J; bases unmatched to any gene: 4. CDR1 and CDR2 (germline): LNHNV, YYDKDF (reference sequence). The CDR3 runs 14 residues. CDR3 nucleotide sequence: TGTGCCACCAGCGGGGGACAGAGGAACACTGAAGCTTTCTTT. Amino acid sequence: CATSGGQRNTEAFF.

The chain's CDR3 is CAIISVSGQAYNEQFF. The CDR3, as DNA: TGTGCCATCATTAGTGTTTCGGGACAGGCCTACAATGAGCAGTTCTTC. The rearrangement uses TRBV28 and TRBJ2-1; 8 nucleotides line up with TRBD1. This CDR3 is built from 16 residues. Germline lookup yields CDR1 MDHEN and CDR2 SYDVKM. The V segment lost 10 bases and the J segment 2 bases; nucleotides outside the gene matches: 13.

The genes are TRBV19 and TRBJ2-5; TRBD2 matches 9 bases. Trimming at V came to 4 bases and at J to 1 base, leaving 10 bases not matched to a gene. CDR1 is LNHDA, CDR2 SQIVND, per germline (reference sequence). The CDR3 covers 17 residues. The CDR3 spells CASSTTTWREGQETQYF. The DNA of the CDR3 is TGTGCCAGTAGTACCACAACCTGGCGGGAGGGCCAAGAGACCCAGTACTTC.

The V gene is TRBV10-1, the J gene TRBJ2-7; 11 bases line up with TRBD2. The CDR3 totals 14 residues. The V gene end was trimmed by 4 bases and the J gene end by 5 bases; junction bases not matched to a gene: 4. From germline, CDR1 is WNHNN and CDR2 SYGVQD (reference sequence). The DNA of the CDR3 is TGCGCCAGCAGTGGGACTAGCGGGTCCCACGAGCAGTACTTC. It specifies CASSGTSGSHEQYF.

The J gene is TRBJ2-3, the V gene TRBV5-1; 9 bases align to TRBD1. The CDR3 is 14 amino acids. Trimming cost V 4 bases and J 5 bases; bases outside gene matches: 5. Germline V gives CDR1 SGHRS, CDR2 YFSETQ. In nucleotides, the CDR3 is TGCGCCAGCAGCCAGGACAGGGGAGGAGATACGCAGTATTTT. It translates to CASSQDRGGDTQYF.

The chain joins TRBV6-5 to TRBJ2-5, with D possibly being TRBD1 (6 bases). In germline, CDR1 is MNHEY, CDR2 SVGAGI. Trimming took off 2 bases at V and 4 bases at J, with 17 bases between the two ends. This CDR3 region has 16 residues. CDR3 protein: CASSYGYPGTRETQYF. The CDR3 nucleotides are TGTGCCAGCAGTTACGGGTACCCCGGGACACGAGAGACCCAGTACTTC.

V gene TRBV6-5 combines with J gene TRBJ2-4, with 9 bases that match TRBD1. With 6 bases clipped from V and 5 bases from J, the junction kept 8 bases outside the gene matches. The V gene's germline CDR1 is MNHEY and CDR2 SVGAGI. The CDR3 extends over 15 amino acids. The CDR3 region has the DNA TGTGCCAGCAGACCAGCCGGGACAGGGCAAAACATTCAGTACTTC. Translated, it gives CASRPAGTGQNIQYF.

The J gene is TRBJ2-5, the V gene TRBV6-4; perhaps TRBD2 as D (6 bases). Between the trimmed V and J ends, which lost 0 bases and 5 bases, there was a span of 22 bases. CDR1 is MRHNA and CDR2 is SNTAGT in the germline V gene. This CDR3 is 18 amino acids long. CDR3 DNA: TGTGCCAGCAGTGACTCTTGGCAGGGAGGAAGGGAGCGGGAGACCCAGTACTTC. Its protein product is CASSDSWQGGRERETQYF.

This rearrangement joins TRBV4-2 to TRBJ2-7; D possibly corresponds to TRBD2 (5 bases). The germline gives CDR1 LGHNA, CDR2 YNFKEQ. There are 12 residues in the CDR3. The V end was cut by 0 bases, the J end by 6 bases, with 6 bases between. CDR3: CASSQEGSEQYF. The CDR3 nucleotides read TGTGCCAGCAGCCAAGAAGGGAGCGAGCAGTACTTC.

The chain employs TRBV4-3 and TRBJ1-3; D unresolved. Germline V gives CDR1 LGHNA, CDR2 YSLEER. The length of the CDR3 is 19 residues. The V and J ends lost 1 base and 1 base respectively, with 20 bases between them. CDR3 bases: TGCGCCAGCAGCCAAGCCCGGACTTCCAGGCTCCAATCTGGAAACACCATATATTTT. It codes for CASSQARTSRLQSGNTIYF.

The table lists this clone with a few counts. The chain links TRBV7-6 to TRBJ1-4; 7 nucleotides match TRBD1. The CDR3 runs 12 residues. From germline, CDR1 is SGHVS and CDR2 FNYEAQ. V was pared by 5 bases and J by 8 bases, with 2 bases of the junction left unmatched. CDR3 bases: TGTGCCAGCAGCCCGGACAGGGAAAAACTGTTTTTT. It encodes CASSPDREKLFF.

This chain uses TRBV29-1 with TRBJ2-7; TRBD2 is a possible D gene (5 bases). V was pared by 4 bases and J by 5 bases, with 12 bases between. The CDR3 has 12 amino acids. The V gene's germline CDR1 is SQVTM and CDR2 ANQGSEA. CDR3 region: CSVGWQEDEQYF. CDR3 bases: TGCAGCGTTGGTTGGCAGGAGGACGAGCAGTACTTC.

This sequence joins TRBV6-6 and TRBJ1-5, with unresolved D. CDR1 and CDR2 (germline): MNHNY, SVGAGI (reference sequence). Between the trimmed V and J ends, which lost 4 bases and 2 bases, there was a span of 15 bases. There are 16 residues in the CDR3. CDR3 protein: CASSSFDGKGNQPQHF. DNA of the CDR3: TGTGCCAGCAGTTCCTTTGACGGGAAGGGCAATCAGCCCCAGCATTTT.

The chain links TRBV11-2 to TRBJ2-7; 7 nucleotides line up with TRBD2. Germline V gene data show CDR1 as SGHAT and CDR2 as FQNNGV. After removal of 5 bases from V and 7 bases from J, the junction contained 11 bases not matched to a gene. There are 14 residues in the CDR3. The CDR3 loop reads CASSPRGGSGEQYF. The CDR3 nucleotides are TGTGCCAGCAGCCCTCGGGGCGGGAGTGGGGAGCAGTACTTC.

This chain connects TRBV7-9 to TRBJ2-2; TRBD2 agrees at 9 bases. V lost 5 bases and J lost 5; bases outside the gene matches: 6. Looked up from germline, CDR1 is SEHNR and CDR2 is FQNEAQ (reference sequence). The CDR3 is 15 residues long. CDR3 nucleotide sequence: TGTGCCAGCAGCAAGATAGCGGGAGCGACCGGGGAGCTGTTTTTT. Amino acid sequence: CASSKIAGATGELFF.

In regard to this clone: At the DNA level, this CDR3 is encoded by other sequences in the same sample as well. This chain's CDR3 is CASSPSGGSTDTQYF. The CDR3 region has the DNA TGTGCCAGCAGTCCCAGCGGGGGGAGCACAGATACGCAGTATTTT. The genes are TRBV9 and TRBJ2-3, with TRBD2 identical over 9 bases. Germline V gene lookup returns CDR1 SGDLS and CDR2 YYNGEE. The CDR3 has 15 amino acids. V was pared by 5 bases and J by 0 bases, with 4 bases of the junction left unmatched.

V gene TRBV28 combines with J gene TRBJ2-5; 11 bases line up with TRBD2. Germline V gene lookup returns CDR1 MDHEN and CDR2 SYDVKM. The CDR3 covers 15 residues. V shed 5 bases, J shed 3 bases, and the junction held 5 bases outside the gene matches. DNA of the CDR3: TGTGCCAGCAGTGTAGCGGGAGGGCGAGAAGAGACCCAGTACTTC. Amino acid sequence: CASSVAGGREETQYF.

CDR3 DNA: TGTGCCAGCAGCGTATCCATCACGGAGGGGAGCTATGGCTACACCTTC. Amino acids: CASSVSITEGSYGYTF. The chain employs TRBV9 and TRBJ1-2; TRBD1 is a possible D gene (5 bases). V lost 1 base, J lost 4 bases, and 17 bases lay in between. This CDR3 comprises 16 residues. Germline CDR1 SGDLS, CDR2 YYNGEE.

This clone was found once. The V gene is TRBV6-1, the J gene TRBJ2-7; 7 bases map to TRBD1. The CDR3 totals 15 residues. J was trimmed by 2 bases and V by 4 bases; bases with no gene match: 8. Germline V gives CDR1 MNHNS, CDR2 SASEGT. The CDR3 is CASSGPGQRAYEQYF. The CDR3 DNA reads as TGTGCCAGCAGTGGCCCGGGACAGAGAGCCTACGAGCAGTACTTC.

J is TRBJ2-7 and V is TRBV18, with TRBD1 matching 7 bases. Germline-derived CDR1 and CDR2 are KGHSH and LQKENI. The V gene end was trimmed by 3 bases and the J gene end by 6 bases; junction bases not matched to a gene: 5. This CDR3 region has 13 residues. Here the CDR3 DNA reads TGTGCCAGCTCACCCTCGACAGGGTTCGAGCAGTACTTC. Its translation: CASSPSTGFEQYF.

The chain joins TRBV7-2 to TRBJ1-1, with D hard to call. The CDR3 is 15 amino acids. Germline assignment: CDR1 SGHTA and CDR2 FQGNSA. The V end lost 1 base, the J end lost 0 bases, and 9 bases lay between the germline ends. CDR3 sequence (DNA): TGTGCCAGCAGCTTAGTGGCACAGATGAACACTGAAGCTTTCTTT. Its protein is CASSLVAQMNTEAFF.

V usage is TRBV19 and J usage is TRBJ2-1, with 8 positions matching TRBD2. There are 17 residues in the CDR3. Germline loops: CDR1 LNHDA, CDR2 SQIVND (reference sequence). J was trimmed by 0 bases and V by 4 bases; bases with no gene match: 8. The CDR3 coding sequence is TGTGCCAGTAGTAGCGGCTTCAGCGGGAGCTCCTACAATGAGCAGTTCTTC. Its translation: CASSSGFSGSSYNEQFF.

This clone was found once. The V gene is TRBV5-1, the J gene TRBJ2-7, with TRBD1 matching 9 bases. Trimming removed 0 bases from V and 2 bases from J; junction bases left unmatched: 12. The germline V gene encodes CDR1 SGHRS and CDR2 YFSETQ. CDR3 length equals 18 residues. Written as DNA, the CDR3 is TGCGCCAGCAGCTTGGCCGAGCTAGGGACAGGGATTACCTACGAGCAGTACTTC. The encoded protein is CASSLAELGTGITYEQYF.

The chain joins TRBV11-2 to TRBJ1-4; tentatively, D is TRBD1 (6 bases). From germline, CDR1 is SGHAT and CDR2 FQNNGV. V lost 3 bases, J lost 10 bases, and 15 bases lay in between. The CDR3 totals 14 residues. The DNA of the CDR3 is TGTGCCAGCAGCTTCGGGGGGGCGGCTGGAAAACTGTTTTTT. Translated, it gives CASSFGGAAGKLFF.

J is TRBJ2-5 and V is TRBV27; 10 bases are a match to TRBD2. Trimming at V came to 5 bases and at J to 1 base, leaving 10 bases not matched to a gene. CDR3 size: 17 residues. CDR1 MNHEY and CDR2 SMNVEV come from the germline V gene (reference sequence). CDR3 sequence: CASSQLPLAGIQETQYF. The CDR3 region has the DNA TGTGCCAGCAGTCAACTCCCACTAGCGGGGATCCAAGAGACCCAGTACTTC.

This rearrangement joins TRBV7-9 to TRBJ2-5, with D maybe TRBD1 (6 bases). V gave up 1 base and J gave up 2 bases, with 14 bases separating them. The CDR3 consists of 16 residues. Germline V gives CDR1 SEHNR, CDR2 FQNEAQ (reference sequence). CDR3: CASSLVGRGIQETQYF. The CDR3 nucleotides are TGTGCCAGCAGCTTAGTGGGCAGGGGAATACAAGAGACCCAGTACTTC.

CDR3 sequence: CASSQVDGRRNEQFF. The CDR3 nucleotides are TGCGCCAGCAGCCAAGTTGACGGGAGGAGGAATGAGCAGTTCTTC. The chain is built from TRBV4-1 and TRBJ2-1, with 7 nucleotides matching TRBD2. The V and J ends lost 1 base and 7 bases, in that order; junction bases with no gene match: 7. The CDR3 consists of 15 residues. Germline CDR1 and CDR2: MGHRA and YSYEKL.

The chain links TRBV29-1 to TRBJ2-1; TRBD1 matches 8 bases. With V trimmed by 3 bases and J by 4 bases, 8 bases remained unmatched. This CDR3 contains 15 residues. The V gene's germline CDR1 is SQVTM and CDR2 ANQGSEA. In DNA form, the CDR3 reads TGCAGCGTTGACACGAGACAGGGGTGGTACAATGAGCAGTTCTTC. Amino acids: CSVDTRQGWYNEQFF.

The CDR3 DNA is TGCGCCAGCAGCCCCCCTAGCACAGATACGCAGTATTTT. It yields the protein CASSPPSTDTQYF. The V gene is TRBV5-1, the J gene TRBJ2-3; unclear D gene. This CDR3 is 13 amino acids long. CDR1 is SGHRS and CDR2 is YFSETQ in the germline V gene. The V and J ends lost 4 bases and 0 bases respectively, with 6 bases between them.

The chain combines TRBV11-2 with TRBJ2-6; 13 positions agree with TRBD2. Trimming removed 5 bases from V and 2 bases from J; junction bases left unmatched: 3. The CDR3 is made up of 17 amino acids. CDR1 is SGHAT and CDR2 is FQNNGV in the germline V gene. CDR3 in DNA: TGTGCCAGCAGCGCACTAGCGGGAGGGGCTGGGGCCAACGTCCTGACTTTC. Amino acid sequence: CASSALAGGAGANVLTF.

V is TRBV15 and J is TRBJ2-3; D ambiguous. Deletions cut 3 bases from V and 5 bases from J, with 9 bases between. The CDR3 covers 13 residues. Germline CDR1 reads LNHNV; CDR2 reads YYDKDF (reference sequence). The CDR3 DNA sequence: TGTGCCACCAGCAGGGGCCCGATAGATACGCAGTATTTT. This encodes CATSRGPIDTQYF.